The next 2 T cell receptor beta chains were all read from a single sample in a study of blood T cell repertoires in COVID-19. The assay was immunoSEQ multiplex PCR, and TCRdb's table has in-frame clones only and misses some. The table records approximately 150,000 clones, about 83% of them present only once. Sample: peripheral blood. The receptors originated from a woman of 80 years or more with COVID-19, enrolled during active disease.

This rearrangement joins TRBV7-2 to TRBJ2-1; D is ambiguous. V was cut by 3 bases and J by 2 bases, with 8 bases left in between. CDR1 and CDR2 (germline): SGHTA, FQGNSA. The CDR3 extends over 14 amino acids. CDR3 loop: CASSFPGAYNEQFF. CDR3 nucleotide sequence: TGTGCCAGCAGCTTTCCCGGAGCCTACAATGAGCAGTTCTTC.

The J gene is TRBJ2-3, the V gene TRBV5-1; possibly TRBD1 for D (5 bases). V lost 0 bases to trimming and J lost 2 bases, with 13 bases between them. The CDR3 sequence is 16 residues long. CDR1 and CDR2 (germline): SGHRS, YFSETQ. Here the CDR3 DNA reads TGCGCCAGCAGCTTGGAAGGGGTCCTGGCCACAGATACGCAGTATTTT. Translation gives CASSLEGVLATDTQYF. Looking up the rest from reference TRBV5-1 and TRBJ2-3 gives the full variable domain: KAGVTQTPRYLIKTRGQQVTLSCSPISGHRSVSWYQQTPGQGLQFLFEYFSETQRNKGNFPGRFSGRQFSNSRSEMNVSTLELGDSALYLCASSLEGVLATDTQYFGPGTRLTVL.